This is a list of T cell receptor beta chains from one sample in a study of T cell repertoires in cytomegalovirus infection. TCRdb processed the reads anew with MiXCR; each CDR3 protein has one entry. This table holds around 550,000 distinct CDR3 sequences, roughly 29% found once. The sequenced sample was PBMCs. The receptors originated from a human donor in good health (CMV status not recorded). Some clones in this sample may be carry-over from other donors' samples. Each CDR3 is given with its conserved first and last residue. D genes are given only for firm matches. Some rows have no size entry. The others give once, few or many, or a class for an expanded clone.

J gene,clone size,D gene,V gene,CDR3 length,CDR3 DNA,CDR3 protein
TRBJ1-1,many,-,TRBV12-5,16,TGTGCTAGTGGTACCCTCTTCAGGGGACTTAACACTGAAGCTTTCTTT,CASGTLFRGLNTEAFF
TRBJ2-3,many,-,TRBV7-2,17,TGTGCCAGCAGCTTCTCACTTAAGCCGGTGGGCGCAGATACGCAGTATTTT,CASSFSLKPVGADTQYF
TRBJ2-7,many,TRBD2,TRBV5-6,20,TGTGCCAGCAGCCGCGACCACCGTGGACTAGCGGGAGAACCCTTCTACGAGCAGTACTTC,CASSRDHRGLAGEPFYEQYF
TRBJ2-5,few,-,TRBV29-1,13,TGCAGTTCGGCCCAGGGGCGCCAAGAGACCCAGTACTTC,CSSAQGRQETQYF
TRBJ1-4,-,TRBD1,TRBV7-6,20,TGTGCCAGCAGCTTAACGACCGGCGGGACAGGGGCCACGACGAAGGAAAAACTGTTTTTT,CASSLTTGGTGATTKEKLFF
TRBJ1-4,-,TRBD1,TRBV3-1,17,TGTGCCAGCAGCCCAACAGGGGCGGAACGAATATATGAAAAACTGTTTTTT,CASSPTGAERIYEKLFF
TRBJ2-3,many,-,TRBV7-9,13,TGTGCCAGCAGCCAAGGGACTGCGGATACGCAGTATTTT,CASSQGTADTQYF
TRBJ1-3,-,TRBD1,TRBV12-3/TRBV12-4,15,TGTGCCAGCAGTCGGACAGGGTACGCTGGAAACACCATATATTTT,CASSRTGYAGNTIYF
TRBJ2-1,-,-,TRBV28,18,TGTGCCAGCAGTTCCACCACGCTGCCGGGAAGCTCCTACAATGAGCAGTTCTTC,CASSSTTLPGSSYNEQFF
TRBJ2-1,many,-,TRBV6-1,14,TGTGCCAGCAGTGAGAGGGCCGGATGGAATGAGCAGTTCTTC,CASSERAGWNEQFF
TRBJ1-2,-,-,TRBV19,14,TGTGCCAGTACCACACCCCAGGGGCAACGTGGCTACACCTTC,CASTTPQGQRGYTF
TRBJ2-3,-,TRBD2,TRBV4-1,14,TGCGCCAGCCAGGAGCGGGAGGGCCTAGGGACGCAGTATTTT,CASQEREGLGTQYF
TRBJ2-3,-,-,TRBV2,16,TGTGCCAGCAGTGATTACTTTCTGGAGAGCACAGATACGCAGTATTTT,CASSDYFLESTDTQYF
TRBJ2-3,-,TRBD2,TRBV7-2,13,TGTGCCAGCAGTCGAGCGGGAGGGGATACGCAGTATTTT,CASSRAGGDTQYF
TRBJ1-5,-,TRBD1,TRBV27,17,TGTGCCAGCAGTTTATTGGCCGGGACAGGAGGGAATCAGCCCCAGCATTTT,CASSLLAGTGGNQPQHF
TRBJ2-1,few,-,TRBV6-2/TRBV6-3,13,TGTGCCAGCAGTACCGACAGATACAATGAGCAGTTCTTC,CASSTDRYNEQFF
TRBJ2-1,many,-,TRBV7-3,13,TGTGCCAGCAGTCCTGGACCCATCAATGAGCAGTTCTTC,CASSPGPINEQFF
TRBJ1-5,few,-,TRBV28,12,TGTGCCAGCAGACAGGCAAATCAGCCCCAGCATTTT,CASRQANQPQHF
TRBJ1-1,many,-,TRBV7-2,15,TGTGCCAGCAGCTTAGTGGGGGCCACGAACACTGAAGCTTTCTTT,CASSLVGATNTEAFF
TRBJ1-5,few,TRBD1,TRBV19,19,TGTGCCAGTAGTATCGTTACAGGGGGCGCGGTGGGGGGCAATCAGCCCCAGCATTTT,CASSIVTGGAVGGNQPQHF
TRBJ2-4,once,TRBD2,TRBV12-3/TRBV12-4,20,TGTGCCAGCAGTCCCTTTACTAGCGGGAGACCTCGAGGGGCCAAAAACATTCAGTACTTC,CASSPFTSGRPRGAKNIQYF
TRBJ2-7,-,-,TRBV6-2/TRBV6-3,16,TGTGCCAGCAGTTACTTCAACAGGAGACAAAACTACGAGCAGTACTTC,CASSYFNRRQNYEQYF
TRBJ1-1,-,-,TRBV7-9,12,TGTGCCAGCAGCTGGGGGGCAAGTGAAGCTTTCTTT,CASSWGASEAFF